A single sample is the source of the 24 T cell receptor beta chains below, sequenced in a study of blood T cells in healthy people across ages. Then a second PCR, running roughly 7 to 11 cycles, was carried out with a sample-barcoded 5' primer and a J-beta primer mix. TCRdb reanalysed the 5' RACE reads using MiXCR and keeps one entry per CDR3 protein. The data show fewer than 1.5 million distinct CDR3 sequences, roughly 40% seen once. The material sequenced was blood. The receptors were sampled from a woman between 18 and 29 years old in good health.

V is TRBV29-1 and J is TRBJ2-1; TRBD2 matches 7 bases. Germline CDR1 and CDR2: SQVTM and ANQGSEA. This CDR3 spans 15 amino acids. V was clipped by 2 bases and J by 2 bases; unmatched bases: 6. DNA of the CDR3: TGCAGCGTTGAAATGCTAGCGGCAACCTACAATGAGCAGTTCTTC. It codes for CSVEMLAATYNEQFF.

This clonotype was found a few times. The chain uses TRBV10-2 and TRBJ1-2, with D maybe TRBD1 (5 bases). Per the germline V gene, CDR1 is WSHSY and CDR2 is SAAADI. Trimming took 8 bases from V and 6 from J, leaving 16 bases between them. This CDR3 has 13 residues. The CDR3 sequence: CASRLPGENGYTF. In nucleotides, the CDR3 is TGCGCCAGCCGTCTACCGGGGGAGAATGGCTACACCTTC.

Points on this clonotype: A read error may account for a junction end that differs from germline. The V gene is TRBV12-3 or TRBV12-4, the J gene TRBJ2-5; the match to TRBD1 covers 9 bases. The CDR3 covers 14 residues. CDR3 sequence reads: CAGSLQGAGETQYF. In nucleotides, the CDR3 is TGTGCCGGCAGTTTACAGGGGGCGGGAGAGACCCAGTACTTC.

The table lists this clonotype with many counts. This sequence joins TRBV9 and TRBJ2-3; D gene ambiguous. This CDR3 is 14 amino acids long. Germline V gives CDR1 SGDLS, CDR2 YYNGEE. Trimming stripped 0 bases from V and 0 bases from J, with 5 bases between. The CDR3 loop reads CASSVDSSTDTQYF. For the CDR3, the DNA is TGTGCCAGCAGCGTAGATTCCAGCACAGATACGCAGTATTTT.

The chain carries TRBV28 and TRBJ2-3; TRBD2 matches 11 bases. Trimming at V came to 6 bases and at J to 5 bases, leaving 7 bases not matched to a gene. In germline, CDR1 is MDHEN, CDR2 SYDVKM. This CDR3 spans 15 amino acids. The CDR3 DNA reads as TGTGCCAGCAGCCCGGTCACTAGCGGGGGAGATACGCAGTATTTT. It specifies CASSPVTSGGDTQYF.

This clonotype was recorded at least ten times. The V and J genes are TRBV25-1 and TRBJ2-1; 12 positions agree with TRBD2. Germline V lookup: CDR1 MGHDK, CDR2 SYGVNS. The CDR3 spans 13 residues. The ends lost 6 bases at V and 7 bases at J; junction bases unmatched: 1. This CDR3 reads CASRLAGGNEQFF. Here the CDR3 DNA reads TGTGCCAGCAGACTAGCGGGAGGTAATGAGCAGTTCTTC.

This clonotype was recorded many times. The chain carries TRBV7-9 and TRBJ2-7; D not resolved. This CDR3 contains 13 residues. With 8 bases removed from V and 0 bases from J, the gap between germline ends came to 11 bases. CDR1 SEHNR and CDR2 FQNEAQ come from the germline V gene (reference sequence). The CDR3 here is CASEGPSSYEQYF. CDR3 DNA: TGTGCCAGCGAAGGGCCGAGCTCCTACGAGCAGTACTTC. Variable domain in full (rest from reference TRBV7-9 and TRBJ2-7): DTGVSQNPRHKITKRGQNVTFRCDPISEHNRLYWYRQTLGQGPEFLTYFQNEAQLEKSRLLSDRFSAERPKGSFSTLEIQRTEQGDSAMYLCASEGPSSYEQYFGPGTRLTVT.

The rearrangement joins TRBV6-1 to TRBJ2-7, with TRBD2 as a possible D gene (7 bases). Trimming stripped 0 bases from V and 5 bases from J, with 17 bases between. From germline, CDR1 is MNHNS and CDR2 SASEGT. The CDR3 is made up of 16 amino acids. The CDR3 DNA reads TGTGCCAGCAGTGAAGCGACGGTCAGGGGAGGGCACGAGCAGTACTTC. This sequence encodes CASSEATVRGGHEQYF.

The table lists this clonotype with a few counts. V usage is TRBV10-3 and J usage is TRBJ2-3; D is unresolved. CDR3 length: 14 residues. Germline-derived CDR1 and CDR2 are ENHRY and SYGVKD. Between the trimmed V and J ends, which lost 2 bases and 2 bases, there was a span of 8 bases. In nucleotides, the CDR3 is TGTGCCATCAGTGAGAGGGCGGACACAGATACGCAGTATTTT. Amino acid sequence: CAISERADTDTQYF.

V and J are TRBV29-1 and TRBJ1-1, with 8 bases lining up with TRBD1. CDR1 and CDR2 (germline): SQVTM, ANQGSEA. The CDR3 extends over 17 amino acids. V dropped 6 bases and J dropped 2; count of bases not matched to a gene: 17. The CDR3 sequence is CSVDRYGQGRRNTEAFF. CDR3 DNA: TGCAGCGTCGACCGTTATGGACAGGGACGAAGAAACACTGAAGCTTTCTTT.

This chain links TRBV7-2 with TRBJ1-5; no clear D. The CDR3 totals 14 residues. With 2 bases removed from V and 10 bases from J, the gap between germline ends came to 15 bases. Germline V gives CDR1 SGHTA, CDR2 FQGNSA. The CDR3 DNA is TGTGCCAGCAGCTTAAGTTCCCCGAGCCCCCCCCAGCATTTT. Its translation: CASSLSSPSPPQHF.

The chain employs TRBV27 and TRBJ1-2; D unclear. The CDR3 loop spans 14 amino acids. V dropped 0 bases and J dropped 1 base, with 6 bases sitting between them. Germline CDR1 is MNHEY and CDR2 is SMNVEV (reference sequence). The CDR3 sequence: CASSLSGNNYGYTF. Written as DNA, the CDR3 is TGTGCCAGCAGTTTATCGGGGAATAACTATGGCTACACCTTC.

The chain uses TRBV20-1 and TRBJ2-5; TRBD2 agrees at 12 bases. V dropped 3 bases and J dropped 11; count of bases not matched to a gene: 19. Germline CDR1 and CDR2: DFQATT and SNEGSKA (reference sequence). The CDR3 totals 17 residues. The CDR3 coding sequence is TGCAGTGCTAGTCCCTCGTGGACTAGCGGGGTGCCTTTTGAGCAGTACTTC. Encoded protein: CSASPSWTSGVPFEQYF.

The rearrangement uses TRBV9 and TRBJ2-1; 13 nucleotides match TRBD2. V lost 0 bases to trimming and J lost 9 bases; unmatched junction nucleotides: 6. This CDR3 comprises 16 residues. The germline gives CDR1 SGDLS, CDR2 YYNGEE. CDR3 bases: TGTGCCAGCAGCGTAGGAACTAGCGGGAGGGCCGCTGAGCAGTTCTTC. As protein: CASSVGTSGRAAEQFF. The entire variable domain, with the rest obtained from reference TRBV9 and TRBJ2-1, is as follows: DSGVTQTPKHLITATGQRVTLRCSPRSGDLSVYWYQQSLDQGLQFLIQYYNGEERAKGNILERFSAQQFPDLHSELNLSSLELGDSALYFCASSVGTSGRAAEQFFGPGTRLTVL.

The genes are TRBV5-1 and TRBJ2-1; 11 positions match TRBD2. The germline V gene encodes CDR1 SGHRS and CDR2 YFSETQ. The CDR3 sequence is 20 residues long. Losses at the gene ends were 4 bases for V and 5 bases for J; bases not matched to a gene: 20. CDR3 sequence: CASSTPGQRLAGRRNNEQFF. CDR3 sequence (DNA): TGCGCCAGCAGCACTCCGGGACAGCGACTAGCGGGACGCCGGAACAATGAGCAGTTCTTC.

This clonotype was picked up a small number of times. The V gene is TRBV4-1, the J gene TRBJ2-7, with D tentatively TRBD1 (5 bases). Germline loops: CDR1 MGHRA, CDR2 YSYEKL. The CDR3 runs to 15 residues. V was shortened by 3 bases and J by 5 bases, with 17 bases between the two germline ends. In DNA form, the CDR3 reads TGCGCCAGCAGCCAGTCTACAGGCTTAGTCGACGAGCAGTACTTC. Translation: CASSQSTGLVDEQYF.

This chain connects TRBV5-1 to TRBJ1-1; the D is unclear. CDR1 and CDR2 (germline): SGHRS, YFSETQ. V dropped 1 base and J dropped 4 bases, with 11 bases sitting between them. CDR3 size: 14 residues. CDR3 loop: CASSLLAGPTEAFF. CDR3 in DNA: TGCGCCAGCAGCTTGTTGGCGGGTCCCACTGAAGCTTTCTTT. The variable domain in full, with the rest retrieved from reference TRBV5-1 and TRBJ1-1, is KAGVTQTPRYLIKTRGQQVTLSCSPISGHRSVSWYQQTPGQGLQFLFEYFSETQRNKGNFPGRFSGRQFSNSRSEMNVSTLELGDSALYLCASSLLAGPTEAFFGQGTRLTVV.

CDR3 loop: CASSLAPRGAGELFF. The CDR3, as DNA: TGTGCCAGCAGCTTGGCACCCAGGGGGGCCGGGGAGCTGTTTTTT. V and J are TRBV5-6 and TRBJ2-2; tentatively, D is TRBD1 (7 bases). CDR3 length: 15 residues. The ends were cut back, 0 bases at V and 6 bases at J, with 12 bases in the middle. CDR1 is SGHDT, CDR2 YYEEEE, per germline.

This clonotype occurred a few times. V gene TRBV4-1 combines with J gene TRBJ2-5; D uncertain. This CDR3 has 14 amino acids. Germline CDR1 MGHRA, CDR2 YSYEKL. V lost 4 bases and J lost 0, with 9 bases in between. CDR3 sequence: CASSPCGNQETQYF. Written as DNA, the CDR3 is TGCGCCAGCAGCCCCTGCGGCAACCAAGAGACCCAGTACTTC.

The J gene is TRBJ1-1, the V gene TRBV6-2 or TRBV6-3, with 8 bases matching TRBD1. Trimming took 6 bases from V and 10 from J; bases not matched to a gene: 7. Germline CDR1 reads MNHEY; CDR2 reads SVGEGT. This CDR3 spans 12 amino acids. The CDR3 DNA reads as TGTGCCAGCAGCACGACAGGGGAGGGAGCTTTCTTT. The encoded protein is CASSTTGEGAFF.

Here the CDR3 reads CSARDHLEGAFF. The CDR3 region has the DNA TGCAGTGCTAGAGATCACTTAGAGGGGGCTTTCTTT. The V call is TRBV20-1, the J call TRBJ1-1, with D possibly matching TRBD1 (5 bases). The CDR3 contains 12 residues. Deletions cut 0 bases from V and 11 bases from J, with 13 bases between. CDR1 DFQATT and CDR2 SNEGSKA come from the germline V gene (reference sequence).

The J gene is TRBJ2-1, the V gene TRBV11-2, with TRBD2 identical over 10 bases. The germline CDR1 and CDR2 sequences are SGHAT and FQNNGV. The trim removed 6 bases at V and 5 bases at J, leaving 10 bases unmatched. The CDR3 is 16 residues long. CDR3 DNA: TGTGCCAGCAGGCCCGTGGGGCTAGCGGGAGACAATGAGCAGTTCTTC. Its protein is CASRPVGLAGDNEQFF.

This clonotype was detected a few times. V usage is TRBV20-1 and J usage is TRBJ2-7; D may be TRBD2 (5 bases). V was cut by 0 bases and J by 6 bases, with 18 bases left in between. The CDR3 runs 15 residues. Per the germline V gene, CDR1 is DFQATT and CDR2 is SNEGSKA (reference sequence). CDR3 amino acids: CSARDPQSSGLEQYF. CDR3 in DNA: TGCAGTGCTAGAGATCCCCAAAGTAGTGGACTCGAGCAGTACTTC.

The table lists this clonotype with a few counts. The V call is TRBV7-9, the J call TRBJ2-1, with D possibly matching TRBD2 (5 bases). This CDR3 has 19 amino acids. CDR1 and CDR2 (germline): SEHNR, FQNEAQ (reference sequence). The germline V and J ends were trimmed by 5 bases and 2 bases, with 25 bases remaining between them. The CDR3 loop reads CASSQTTYRLTHTYNEQFF. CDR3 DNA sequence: TGTGCCAGCAGCCAGACTACCTACCGGCTGACGCACACCTACAATGAGCAGTTCTTC.